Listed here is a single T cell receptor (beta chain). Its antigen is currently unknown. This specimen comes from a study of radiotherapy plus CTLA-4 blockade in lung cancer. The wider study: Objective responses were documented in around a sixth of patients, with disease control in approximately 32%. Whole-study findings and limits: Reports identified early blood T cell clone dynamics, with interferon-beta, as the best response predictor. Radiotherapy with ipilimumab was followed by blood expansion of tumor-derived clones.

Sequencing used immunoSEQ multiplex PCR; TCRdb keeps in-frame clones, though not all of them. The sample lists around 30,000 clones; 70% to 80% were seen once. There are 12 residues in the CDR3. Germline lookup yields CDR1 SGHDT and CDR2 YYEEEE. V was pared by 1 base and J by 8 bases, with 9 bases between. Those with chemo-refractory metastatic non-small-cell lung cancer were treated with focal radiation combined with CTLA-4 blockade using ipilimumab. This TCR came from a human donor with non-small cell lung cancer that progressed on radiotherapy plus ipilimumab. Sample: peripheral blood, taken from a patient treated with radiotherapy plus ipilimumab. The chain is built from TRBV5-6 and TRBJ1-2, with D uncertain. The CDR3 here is CASSLSGWGYTF. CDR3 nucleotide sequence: TGTGCCAGCAGCTTGTCCGGGTGGGGCTACACCTTC.